This T cell receptor (beta chain) was sequenced during a study of T cells in localized non-small cell lung cancer (dated by TCRdb to the early 2020s). Looking at the study overall: The study examined T cell repertoires in 200 to 300 patients with early-stage NSCLC and compared tumors with uninvolved tumor-adjacent lungs. All 240 or so NSCLC patients in the cohort were treatment-naive and had localized lung tumors that were resected. Of the NSCLC patients, approximately 130 were male and approximately 100 were female, and the mean age was approximately 66 years. Paper-wide results and their limitations: Because of the exploratory design, TCR variables were selected using unadjusted p-values without false-discovery rate correction. A median of approximately 55 of the top 100 tumor clones were detected in paired uninvolved adjacent lung, and some 29 of these tumor clones were also found among the top 100 clones of the paired uninvolved adjacent lung. Multi-region tumor sequencing was not performed, so intratumor heterogeneity could not be excluded. Uninvolved tumor-adjacent lung showed the highest T cell clonality, higher than tumor, which suggests more focused antigenic responses in the uninvolved tumor-adjacent lung. Higher T cell density in blood was associated with longer overall survival, whereas higher clonality in adjacent lung was associated with shorter survival.

At diagnosis, tumor, uninvolved tumor-adjacent lung and peripheral blood were collected and then preserved as a mix of FFPE and fresh-frozen material. For TCR repertoire profiling, blood samples were analyzed in the form of peripheral blood mononuclear cells. The immunoSEQ Assay was used to sequence TCR beta CDR3 regions from DNA. Under the source paper's analysis protocol: T cell density was computed as TCR beta template counts normalized to usable DNA estimated by amplifying housekeeping genes. Using the preseqR package, richness was estimated by extrapolating to 120,000 templates for tissue samples and 400,000 templates for PBMC samples. Clonality was taken to be one minus Pielou's evenness. Tissue-enriched TCRs were identified by differential abundance testing using productive amino-acid clonotypes, minimum total count 5 and alpha 0.1. The Jaccard Index and the Morisita Overlap Index were used to measure repertoire overlap between compartments. GLIPH clustered TCR beta CDR3s with public tetramer-defined viral CDR3s; viral motifs required at least three viral sequences plus V-gene enrichment. Held by TCRdb, this immuneACCESS table contains in-frame sequences only and omits some clones. Under half of the omission traces to an unresolved V gene where checked; the cause of the rest is unknown. That table supplies the V and J calls and clone size; D and trimming were determined from the DNA. This sample gives 60,000 to 75,000 clones in total; 84% of them show up just once. Jointly, the top ten make up roughly 14% of the sample.

In regard to this clone: The antigen it binds to is not known. Within one base of it there is no much larger clone, and no base qualities were kept.

This clonotype originated in an older female donor with stage I lung adenocarcinoma. Material: peripheral blood, obtained before any cancer treatment.

CDR3 loop: CASSIRGLTDQPQHF. The nucleotide sequence reads as follows: TGTGCCAGTAGTATCCGGGGGCTGACCGATCAGCCCCAGCATTTT. The V and J segments used are TRBV19 and TRBJ1-5; D gene: possibly TRBD1, on 6 matching bases. The germline V gene (reference sequence) specifies LNHDA as CDR1 and SQIVND as CDR2. The CDR3 covers 15 residues, taking in both the cysteine and the phenylalanine. Only the CDR3 region is kept as DNA, spanning 45 bases read in frame from base 1. Cut back by 3 bases and 5 bases, the V and J ends lie 14 bases apart. The reference TRBV19 and TRBJ1-5 proteins fill in what lies around the CDR3, so the full variable domain reads DGGITQSPKYLFRKEGQNVTLSCEQNLNHDAMYWYRQDPGQGLRLIYYSQIVNDFQKGDIAEGYSVSREKKESFPLTVTSAQKNPTAFYLCASSIRGLTDQPQHFGDGTRLSIL.